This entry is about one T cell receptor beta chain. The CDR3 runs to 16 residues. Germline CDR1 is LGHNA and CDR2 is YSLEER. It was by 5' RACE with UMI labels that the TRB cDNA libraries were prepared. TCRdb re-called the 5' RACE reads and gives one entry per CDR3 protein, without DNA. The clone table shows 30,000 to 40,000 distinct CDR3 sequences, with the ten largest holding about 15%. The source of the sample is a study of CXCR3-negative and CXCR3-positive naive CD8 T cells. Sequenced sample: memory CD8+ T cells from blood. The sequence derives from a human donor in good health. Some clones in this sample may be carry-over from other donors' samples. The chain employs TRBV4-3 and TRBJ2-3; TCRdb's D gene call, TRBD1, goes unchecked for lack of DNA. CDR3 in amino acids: CASSQDIRGLTDTQYF.